This T cell receptor beta chain was recorded in a study of T cells in tumors after PD-1 blockade. Overall study: Each patient got pembrolizumab 200 mg every 3 weeks or cemiplimab 350 mg every 2 weeks.

V was pared by 6 bases and J by 1 base, with 19 bases between. This CDR3 spans 18 amino acids. The germline gives CDR1 MNHNY, CDR2 SVGAGI (reference sequence). TCRdb keeps only in-frame clones here, not all; method: immunoSEQ multiplex PCR. The table records about 59,000 clones, 80% of them present only once. Here the sequenced sample was PBMCs, taken before anti-PD-1 treatment. The chain joins TRBV6-6 to TRBJ2-6; D may be TRBD1 (7 bases). This clonotype was obtained from a human donor with basal cell carcinoma. The DNA for the CDR3 is TGTGCCAGCAGGCGAATCGCGGGACAGTTGTCTGGGGCCAACGTCCTGACTTTC. Amino acid sequence: CASRRIAGQLSGANVLTF.